This TCR beta chain was sequenced in a study of cytomegalovirus exposure and HLA in healthy donors. Worth noting for this clone: Its antigen is undetermined.

13 Jbeta primers and 60 Vbeta primers were used for the PCR. TCRdb's table, derived via immunoSEQ multiplex PCR, lists solely in-frame clones and lacks some. This table holds about 89,000 clones, around nine tenths found once. Study conclusions and caveats: In most subjects, TCR beta sequences reportedly gave accurate predictions of HLA-A and HLA-B alleles. What a later analysis showed was that several of the most significant clusters appeared linked to common viral pathogens.

Looked up from germline, CDR1 is SGHDN and CDR2 is FVKESK. V dropped 2 bases and J dropped 3 bases, with 7 bases sitting between them. The CDR3 has 14 residues. The receptor was derived from a man aged 25-40 years in good health and CMV-seropositive. This chain connects TRBV14 to TRBJ2-2; D remains ambiguous. Sequenced input: PBMCs. The chain's CDR3 is CASSQRYYTGELFF. The CDR3 nucleotides read TGTGCCAGCAGCCAAAGATACTACACCGGGGAGCTGTTTTTT.